This TCR beta chain was recorded in a study of identical twins. MiXCR was run by TCRdb on the 5' RACE reads, yielding one entry per CDR3 protein. The data hold over 250,000 distinct CDR3 sequences, with roughly 10% observed a single time. CDR1 is SEHNR and CDR2 is FQNEAQ in the germline V gene (reference sequence). The V and J ends lost 5 bases and 1 base respectively, with 14 bases between them. CDR3 size: 16 residues. Many counts were recorded for this clonotype. This sample also appeared in a second study, on yellow fever vaccine responses in identical twins.

Sequencing used CD8+ T cells sorted from blood. The TCR sequence derives from a young woman in good health. This sequence joins TRBV7-9 and TRBJ2-2, with a possible D match to TRBD2 (6 bases). The CDR3 sequence is CASSPPSGGNTGELFF. The DNA for the CDR3 is TGTGCCAGCAGCCCACCATCCGGGGGGAACACCGGGGAGCTGTTTTTT.